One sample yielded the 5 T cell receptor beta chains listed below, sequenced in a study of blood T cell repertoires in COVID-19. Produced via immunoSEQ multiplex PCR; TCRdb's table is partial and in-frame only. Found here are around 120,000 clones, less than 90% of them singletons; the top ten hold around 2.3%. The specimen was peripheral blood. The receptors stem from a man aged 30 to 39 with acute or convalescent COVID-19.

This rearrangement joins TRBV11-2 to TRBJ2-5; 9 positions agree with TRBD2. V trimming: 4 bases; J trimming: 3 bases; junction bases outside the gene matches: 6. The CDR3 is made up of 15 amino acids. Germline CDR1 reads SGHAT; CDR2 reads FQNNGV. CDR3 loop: CASSSGLAIEETQYF. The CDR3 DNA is TGTGCCAGCAGCTCCGGACTAGCGATTGAAGAGACCCAGTACTTC. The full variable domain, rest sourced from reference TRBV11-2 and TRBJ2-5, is EAGVAQSPRYKIIEKRQSVAFWCNPISGHATLYWYQQILGQGPKLLIQFQNNGVVDDSQLPKDRFSAERLKGVDSTLKIQPAKLEDSAVYLCASSSGLAIEETQYFGPGTRLLVL.

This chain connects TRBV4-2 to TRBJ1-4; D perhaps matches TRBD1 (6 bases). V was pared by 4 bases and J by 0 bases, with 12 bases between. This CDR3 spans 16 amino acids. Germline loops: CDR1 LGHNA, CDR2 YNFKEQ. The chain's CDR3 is CASSPRGGATNEKLFF. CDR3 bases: TGTGCCAGCAGCCCCCGAGGGGGTGCAACTAATGAAAAACTGTTTTTT.

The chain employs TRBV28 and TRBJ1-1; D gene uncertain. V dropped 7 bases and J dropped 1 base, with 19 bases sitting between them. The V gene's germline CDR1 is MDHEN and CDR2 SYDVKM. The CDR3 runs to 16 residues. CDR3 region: CASKEGLTRRNTEAFF. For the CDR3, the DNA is TGTGCCAGCAAGGAGGGCCTTACGCGCAGGAACACTGAAGCTTTCTTT.

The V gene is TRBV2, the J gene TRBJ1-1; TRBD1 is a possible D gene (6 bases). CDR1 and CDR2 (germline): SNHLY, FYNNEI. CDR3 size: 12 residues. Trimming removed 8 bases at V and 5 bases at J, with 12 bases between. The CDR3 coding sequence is TGTGCCAGCGAGACGAGGGGGACTGAAGCTTTCTTT. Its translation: CASETRGTEAFF.

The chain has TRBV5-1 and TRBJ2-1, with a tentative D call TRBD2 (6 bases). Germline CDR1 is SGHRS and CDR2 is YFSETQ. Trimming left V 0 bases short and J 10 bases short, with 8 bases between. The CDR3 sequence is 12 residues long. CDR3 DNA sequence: TGCGCCAGCAGCTTGGCGGGGAGGGAGCAGTTCTTC. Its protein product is CASSLAGREQFF.